The 30 T cell receptor beta chains in this list originate from one sample, sequenced in a study of spatial heterogeneity in lung cancer. Study results and limitations: The study found that expanded intratumoral alpha and beta TCR counts tracked tumor mutation counts.

Time point: sample taken at primary tumor resection. TCRdb re-analysed the 5' RACE reads in MiXCR, keeping a single row per CDR3 protein. The sample lists some 97,000 distinct CDR3 sequences; nearly 4.5% were seen once. Their antigens are not known. The source was lung tumor tissue, collected at surgery. All receptors derive from a male donor with early-stage non-small cell lung cancer.

Ten or more counts support this clonotype. The chain has TRBV5-6 and TRBJ2-1; 11 nucleotides line up with TRBD2. V trimming: 5 bases; J trimming: 3 bases; junction bases outside the gene matches: 7. Germline CDR1 SGHDT, CDR2 YYEEEE. The CDR3 consists of 16 residues. The DNA of the CDR3 is TGTGCCAGCAGGATAGCGGGAGGGGGACACTACAATGAGCAGTTCTTC. Amino acid sequence: CASRIAGGGHYNEQFF.

This clonotype showed up many times. This chain links TRBV27 with TRBJ1-6; TRBD1 agrees at 7 bases. V lost 3 bases, J lost 5 bases, and 13 bases stayed unmatched. The CDR3 sequence is 18 residues long. Germline lookup yields CDR1 MNHEY and CDR2 SMNVEV (reference sequence). CDR3 in amino acids: CASSLQGVTLIDNSPLHF. The CDR3 DNA reads TGTGCCAGCAGTTTGCAGGGGGTAACCCTCATTGATAATTCACCCCTCCACTTT.

The sample holds many counts of this clonotype. The chain combines TRBV5-1 with TRBJ2-3; perhaps TRBD2 as D (5 bases). From germline, CDR1 is SGHRS and CDR2 YFSETQ. The germline V and J ends were trimmed by 0 bases and 4 bases, with 9 bases remaining between them. This CDR3 has 14 residues. The DNA of the CDR3 is TGCGCCAGCAGCTTGGACCCTAGCCCAGATACGCAGTATTTT. It yields the protein CASSLDPSPDTQYF.

This clonotype came up many times. The chain links TRBV2 to TRBJ2-7; D possibly corresponds to TRBD2 (6 bases). The germline gives CDR1 SNHLY, CDR2 FYNNEI. Between the trimmed V and J ends, which lost 1 base and 0 bases, there was a span of 16 bases. The length of the CDR3 is 17 residues. Written as DNA, the CDR3 is TGTGCCAGCAGTGAAGAAGGAGGGCGGGCCCGCTCCTACGAGCAGTACTTC. Its translation: CASSEEGGRARSYEQYF. The variable domain in full, with the rest retrieved from reference TRBV2 and TRBJ2-7, is EPEVTQTPSHQVTQMGQEVILRCVPISNHLYFYWYRQILGQKVEFLVSFYNNEISEKSEIFDDQFSVERPDGSNFTLKIRSTKLEDSAMYFCASSEEGGRARSYEQYFGPGTRLTVT.

This clonotype came up many times. The CDR3 is CASTYSGANVLTF. CDR3 nucleotides: TGTGCCAGCACCTACTCTGGGGCCAACGTCCTGACTTTC. V usage is TRBV3-1 and J usage is TRBJ2-6; D remains unclear. V was clipped by 7 bases and J by 0 bases, with 4 bases between them. The CDR3 runs 13 residues. Germline V gene lookup returns CDR1 LGHDT and CDR2 YNNKEL (reference sequence).

This clonotype has just a few counts. The chain uses TRBV28 and TRBJ1-2, with TRBD1 matching over 7 bases. The germline gives CDR1 MDHEN, CDR2 SYDVKM. The CDR3 has 17 residues. Germline trimming cut 4 bases from V and 4 bases from J; bases unmatched to any gene: 15. CDR3 coding DNA: TGTGCCAGCAGTTACCCCCTTTGGAGGGGGCCTCGCTATGGCTACACCTTC. This gives the protein CASSYPLWRGPRYGYTF.

This clonotype was counted at least ten times. The chain is built from TRBV29-1 and TRBJ2-5, with D maybe TRBD2 (5 bases). There are 13 residues in the CDR3. Germline V gene sequence: CDR1 SQVTM, CDR2 ANQGSEA. Trimming cost V 4 bases and J 2 bases, with 11 bases left between them. CDR3 sequence reads: CSVASGWQETQYF. CDR3 DNA: TGCAGCGTTGCTTCGGGATGGCAAGAGACCCAGTACTTC. Based on the CDR3 plus reference TRBV29-1 and TRBJ2-5, the full variable domain is SAVISQKPSRDICQRGTSLTIQCQVDSQVTMMFWYRQQPGQSLTLIATANQGSEATYESGFVIDKFPISRPNLTFSTLTVSNMSPEDSSIYLCSVASGWQETQYFGPGTRLLVL.

This clonotype was picked up many times. V and J are TRBV12-3 or TRBV12-4 and TRBJ1-5; D call uncertain. Trimming left V 5 bases short and J 6 bases short, with 14 bases between. The CDR3 covers 14 residues. The CDR3 region has the DNA TGTGCCAGCAGTCCCGGTTCCGCACGTCAGCCCCAGCATTTT. Protein product: CASSPGSARQPQHF.

The rearrangement uses TRBV20-1 and TRBJ2-5; no clear D gene. Germline CDR1 and CDR2: DFQATT and SNEGSKA (reference sequence). This CDR3 has 11 residues. The V and J ends lost 2 bases and 2 bases respectively, with 3 bases between them. The CDR3 protein is CSARLQETQYF. For the CDR3, the DNA is TGCAGTGCTAGACTGCAAGAGACCCAGTACTTC.

There are many counts of this clonotype. The chain uses TRBV12-3 or TRBV12-4 and TRBJ1-5; maybe TRBD1 (6 bases). CDR3 length equals 17 residues. Deletions cut 4 bases from V and 6 bases from J, with 22 bases between. CDR3 in amino acids: CASSSSEITGRTQPQHF. The CDR3 nucleotides read TGTGCCAGCAGTTCATCCGAAATCACAGGGAGGACTCAGCCCCAGCATTTT.

In its sample, this clonotype was seen many times. The chain's CDR3 is CASSPEWGEQYF. As DNA, the CDR3 is TGTGCCAGCAGCCCGGAGTGGGGGGAGCAGTACTTC. This sequence joins TRBV7-9 and TRBJ2-7; either TRBD1 or TRBD2 may supply D (5 bases each). V shed 5 bases and J shed 7 bases, with 12 bases lying between them. The V gene's germline CDR1 is SEHNR and CDR2 FQNEAQ (reference sequence). This CDR3 comprises 12 residues.

This clonotype was detected once. Since a much larger clone is just one base distant, this may be a read error. The rearrangement joins TRBV5-4 to TRBJ2-7; TRBD2 agrees at 9 bases. J gave up 5 bases and V 2 bases, and 5 bases lay outside the gene matches. Germline V CDR1 and CDR2: SGHNT, YYREEE (reference sequence). The CDR3 totals 14 residues. The CDR3 bases are TGTGCCAGCAGCTTACTTAGCGGGAGAGACGAGCAGTACTTC. This encodes CASSLLSGRDEQYF.

The chain has TRBV11-2 and TRBJ2-1; D is ambiguous. This CDR3 spans 14 amino acids. Trimming stripped 2 bases from V and 4 bases from J, with 9 bases between. CDR1 is SGHAT and CDR2 is FQNNGV in the germline V gene. The DNA for the CDR3 is TGTGCCAGCAGCTTACCCGCCCCGTACAATGAGCAGTTCTTC. Translation: CASSLPAPYNEQFF.

This clonotype was seen at least ten times. This chain connects TRBV29-1 to TRBJ2-7, with 7 bases lining up with TRBD1. The CDR3 extends over 13 amino acids. Germline CDR1 SQVTM, CDR2 ANQGSEA. With 5 bases clipped from V and 2 bases from J, the junction kept 6 bases outside the gene matches. The CDR3 DNA sequence: TGCAGCGTTATAGACAGGGACCCCTACGAGCAGTACTTC. It encodes CSVIDRDPYEQYF.

The table lists this clonotype with many counts. In DNA, the CDR3 is TGTGCCAGCAGCTTAGGCCCAGGCGTACGACAGCCCCAGCATTTT. It translates to CASSLGPGVRQPQHF. The chain couples TRBV7-2 to TRBJ1-5; D call uncertain. V lost 1 base, J lost 7 bases, and 14 bases lay in between. This CDR3 is built from 15 residues. Germline V CDR1 and CDR2: SGHTA, FQGNSA.

This clonotype was counted between two and nine times. CDR3 in amino acids: CASSSDRTPGNTIYF. The DNA of the CDR3 is TGTGCCAGCAGCTCGGACAGGACCCCTGGAAACACCATATATTTT. V usage is TRBV6-5 and J usage is TRBJ1-3; 7 positions agree with TRBD1. The V segment lost 6 bases and the J segment 2 bases; nucleotides outside the gene matches: 7. The CDR3 is 15 residues long. Germline values: CDR1 MNHEY, CDR2 SVGAGI.

At least ten counts were recorded for this clonotype. The V gene is TRBV20-1, the J gene TRBJ2-1; 15 positions match TRBD2. V was clipped by 3 bases and J by 7 bases; unmatched bases: 1. CDR3 size: 14 residues. Germline CDR1 DFQATT, CDR2 SNEGSKA (reference sequence). The CDR3 protein is CSASGLAGGNEQFF. CDR3 nucleotides: TGCAGTGCTAGTGGACTAGCGGGGGGGAATGAGCAGTTCTTC.

At least ten counts were recorded for this clonotype. This sequence joins TRBV10-1 and TRBJ1-1; D not resolved. Germline loops: CDR1 WNHNN, CDR2 SYGVQD (reference sequence). CDR3 size: 12 residues. The germline V and J ends were trimmed by 4 bases and 1 base, with 4 bases remaining between them. The CDR3 reads CASSGRNTEAFF. In DNA form, the CDR3 reads TGCGCCAGCAGTGGGAGGAACACTGAAGCTTTCTTT.

This sequence joins TRBV28 and TRBJ2-1, with 8 bases that match TRBD2. The trim removed 8 bases at V and 6 bases at J, leaving 12 bases unmatched. This CDR3 region has 15 residues. Germline V lookup: CDR1 MDHEN, CDR2 SYDVKM. The CDR3 bases are TGTGCCAGCCTAGCGGGCGGGAGAAAGGTCAATGAGCAGTTCTTC. Amino acid sequence: CASLAGGRKVNEQFF.

This clonotype appeared many times. V gene TRBV6-6 combines with J gene TRBJ1-2; D may be TRBD1 (5 bases). There are 14 residues in the CDR3. In germline, CDR1 is MNHNY, CDR2 SVGAGI (reference sequence). The germline V and J ends were trimmed by 5 bases and 5 bases, with 15 bases remaining between them. The CDR3 spells CASSPPGDRYGYTF. The CDR3 DNA is TGTGCCAGCAGTCCCCCTGGGGACCGGTATGGCTACACCTTC.

This clonotype came up many times. This chain connects TRBV7-2 to TRBJ2-5; D is unresolved. Germline values: CDR1 SGHTA, CDR2 FQGNSA. The CDR3 is 13 residues long. The germline V and J ends were trimmed by 2 bases and 1 base, with 5 bases remaining between them. CDR3 nucleotide sequence: TGTGCCAGCAGCTTAAGGGTCCAAGAGACCCAGTACTTC. Protein product: CASSLRVQETQYF. Filled out from reference TRBV7-2 and TRBJ2-5, the complete variable domain reads GAGVSQSPSNKVTEKGKDVELRCDPISGHTALYWYRQSLGQGLEFLIYFQGNSAPDKSGLPSDRFSAERTGGSVSTLTIQRTQQEDSAVYLCASSLRVQETQYFGPGTRLLVL.

This clonotype was found a few times. This chain uses TRBV6-5 with TRBJ1-1; tentative D call: TRBD1 (6 bases). The germline V gene encodes CDR1 MNHEY and CDR2 SVGAGI. The CDR3 is 15 residues long. The V end was cut by 2 bases, the J end by 7 bases, with 17 bases between. CDR3 sequence reads: CASSYGGHSRGEAFF. DNA of the CDR3: TGTGCCAGCAGTTACGGGGGGCACAGTAGGGGTGAAGCTTTCTTT.

This clonotype has ten or more counts. The chain combines TRBV20-1 with TRBJ2-7, with D unresolved. With 0 bases removed from V and 2 bases from J, the gap between germline ends came to 14 bases. Looked up from germline, CDR1 is DFQATT and CDR2 is SNEGSKA (reference sequence). CDR3 length equals 15 residues. The chain's CDR3 is CSARDQSALTYEQYF. In DNA form, the CDR3 reads TGCAGTGCTAGAGATCAGTCCGCGTTAACCTACGAGCAGTACTTC.

This clonotype showed up many times. V gene TRBV2 combines with J gene TRBJ2-7; no definite D call. Per the germline V gene, CDR1 is SNHLY and CDR2 is FYNNEI. The CDR3 contains 14 residues. Trimming shortened V by 8 bases and J by 2 bases, and 16 bases separated the two germline ends. CDR3 bases: TGTGCCAGCTACACCCCTGACCAGCCCTACGAGCAGTACTTC. Translation: CASYTPDQPYEQYF.

Remarks on this clonotype: A read error is possible here, since a much larger clone lies one base away. V usage is TRBV5-1 and J usage is TRBJ1-4; 9 positions match TRBD1. Germline loops: CDR1 SGHRS, CDR2 YFSETQ. The CDR3 runs 17 residues. V lost 0 bases and J lost 6; bases outside the gene matches: 9. CDR3 sequence reads: CASSLALTGGLDEKLFF. The CDR3 DNA is TGCGCCAGCAGCTTGGCCCTGACAGGGGGATTGGATGAAAAACTGTTTTTT.

Only a few counts were recorded for this clonotype. The chain is built from TRBV3-1 and TRBJ2-3, with D perhaps matching TRBD1 (5 bases). V was pared by 6 bases and J by 9 bases, with 16 bases between. Germline V gene data show CDR1 as LGHDT and CDR2 as YNNKEL (reference sequence). The CDR3 loop spans 13 amino acids. CDR3 protein: CASSPRAGITQYF. The CDR3 region has the DNA TGTGCCAGCAGTCCAAGAGCAGGGATCACGCAGTATTTT.

This clonotype was recorded many times. The V gene is TRBV7-9, the J gene TRBJ1-2, with unresolved D. The CDR3 has 14 residues. Per the germline V gene, CDR1 is SEHNR and CDR2 is FQNEAQ (reference sequence). Trimming took off 2 bases at V and 7 bases at J, with 14 bases between the two ends. Here the CDR3 reads CASSLLGGRGGYTF. The CDR3 DNA sequence: TGTGCCAGCAGCTTACTTGGAGGAAGAGGTGGCTACACCTTC.

This clonotype was counted between two and nine times. The chain is built from TRBV5-1 and TRBJ2-1; TRBD1 matches at 8 bases. The junction had 5 bases not matched to a gene; V was cut back by 4 bases and J by 2 bases. The CDR3 is 15 residues long. Per the germline V gene, CDR1 is SGHRS and CDR2 is YFSETQ. CDR3 in DNA: TGCGCCAGCAGCCATTCAGGGGGCCCCTACAATGAGCAGTTCTTC. Encoded protein: CASSHSGGPYNEQFF.

This clonotype was found many times. This rearrangement joins TRBV12-3 or TRBV12-4 to TRBJ2-7; D gene unclear. Trimming took off 6 bases at V and 0 bases at J, with 6 bases between the two ends. The CDR3 sequence is 12 residues long. The CDR3 sequence is CASSSDSYEQYF. Written as DNA, the CDR3 is TGTGCCAGCAGCTCGGACTCCTACGAGCAGTACTTC.

This chain joins TRBV19 and TRBJ2-5, with 10 bases fitting TRBD1. CDR1 and CDR2 from the germline V gene are LNHDA and SQIVND (reference sequence). The CDR3 contains 14 residues. V lost 7 bases and J lost 2; bases outside the gene matches: 4. For the CDR3, the DNA is TGTGCCAGTATGAGGACAGGGGGACAAGAGACCCAGTACTTC. It is translated as CASMRTGGQETQYF.